The 15 T cell receptor beta chains below were found in one sample sequenced in a study of CD8 T cells in ankylosing spondylitis. Using its own MiXCR run on the 5' RACE reads, TCRdb lists one record per CDR3 protein. The sample yields 250,000 to 400,000 distinct CDR3 sequences, around 10% seen once. The material sequenced was blood, either unsorted or a sorted T cell fraction (not recorded which). The receptors come from a female donor with ankylosing spondylitis or in good health (not recorded which).

In its sample, this clonotype was seen many times. The chain links TRBV20-1 to TRBJ2-7; perhaps TRBD2 as D (7 bases). The V gene's germline CDR1 is DFQATT and CDR2 SNEGSKA (reference sequence). The CDR3 is made up of 15 amino acids. V lost 0 bases to trimming and J lost 3 bases, with 15 bases between them. This CDR3 reads CSAREGGGKHYEQYF. In DNA, the CDR3 is TGCAGTGCTAGAGAGGGGGGGGGCAAACACTACGAGCAGTACTTC.

This clonotype was counted at least ten times. The chain joins TRBV29-1 to TRBJ2-3; the D call may be TRBD1 or TRBD2 (5 bases each). Trimming took off 6 bases at V and 4 bases at J, with 17 bases between the two ends. CDR3 length equals 14 residues. The germline gives CDR1 SQVTM, CDR2 ANQGSEA. The CDR3 DNA follows: TGCAGCGTCGGTCCGGGACGGGGCCCAGATACGCAGTATTTT. It yields the protein CSVGPGRGPDTQYF.

The sample holds many counts of this clonotype. This sequence joins TRBV12-3 or TRBV12-4 and TRBJ1-6; TRBD1 matches 7 bases. V trimming: 5 bases; J trimming: 7 bases; junction bases outside the gene matches: 5. The CDR3 is 14 residues long. CDR3: CASSRDSVNSPLHF. The CDR3 DNA is TGTGCCAGCAGTCGGGACAGCGTAAATTCACCCCTCCACTTT.

The J gene is TRBJ2-1, the V gene TRBV6-1, with no clear D. CDR1 MNHNS and CDR2 SASEGT come from the germline V gene. V was cut by 7 bases and J by 0 bases, with 10 bases left in between. The CDR3 has 14 amino acids. In DNA, the CDR3 is TGTGCCAGCACCCGGAGAGTCTCCTACAATGAGCAGTTCTTC. It yields the protein CASTRRVSYNEQFF.

This clonotype was observed a few times. The gene calls are TRBV7-9 and TRBJ1-3; D perhaps matches TRBD1 (5 bases). There are 15 residues in the CDR3. Trimming took off 4 bases at V and 0 bases at J, with 10 bases between the two ends. Germline CDR1 and CDR2: SEHNR and FQNEAQ (reference sequence). The chain's CDR3 is CASSWDASSGNTIYF. The CDR3 region has the DNA TGTGCCAGCAGCTGGGACGCGTCCTCTGGAAACACCATATATTTT.

The rearrangement links TRBV25-1 to TRBJ1-1, with unresolved D. This CDR3 is 13 amino acids long. CDR1 and CDR2 from the germline V gene are MGHDK and SYGVNS. V was pared by 0 bases and J by 3 bases, with 5 bases between. CDR3 in amino acids: CASSEYADTEAFF. The CDR3 DNA is TGTGCCAGCAGTGAATATGCGGACACTGAAGCTTTCTTT.

Ten or more counts support this clonotype. The genes are TRBV7-9 and TRBJ1-1, with D tentatively TRBD1 (5 bases). This CDR3 has 14 amino acids. From germline, CDR1 is SEHNR and CDR2 FQNEAQ (reference sequence). Trimming removed 1 base from V and 3 bases from J, with 9 bases in between. CDR3 sequence reads: CASSLVGGDTEAFF. The DNA of the CDR3 is TGTGCCAGCAGCTTAGTCGGGGGAGACACTGAAGCTTTCTTT.

This clonotype was seen more than once but under ten times. The chain is built from TRBV2 and TRBJ1-5; D unresolved. V was pared by 6 bases and J by 3 bases, with 9 bases between. Germline CDR1 SNHLY, CDR2 FYNNEI. This CDR3 comprises 13 residues. The CDR3, as DNA: TGTGCCAGCAGAACTGGGTTCAATCAGCCCCAGCATTTT. It codes for CASRTGFNQPQHF.

This clonotype was observed at least ten times. The chain combines TRBV6-5 with TRBJ2-4; 7 bases fit TRBD1. Germline V gene sequence: CDR1 MNHEY, CDR2 SVGAGI. This CDR3 is built from 17 residues. Trimming took 7 bases from V and 1 from J; bases not matched to a gene: 13. The CDR3: CASIYQGDLEAKNIQYF. The CDR3 DNA sequence: TGTGCCAGCATTTATCAGGGGGACCTTGAGGCCAAAAACATTCAGTACTTC.

This clonotype was detected ten times or more. J is TRBJ2-3 and V is TRBV5-1; the match to TRBD2 covers 7 bases. This CDR3 has 14 residues. V gave up 7 bases and J gave up 0 bases; unmatched junction bases: 5. Germline V gives CDR1 SGHRS, CDR2 YFSETQ. The CDR3 coding sequence is TGCGCCAGCTTAGCGGGTCCTAGCACAGATACGCAGTATTTT. Amino acid sequence: CASLAGPSTDTQYF.

This clonotype was recorded at least ten times. CDR3 protein: CSARVPGIHPYEQYF. The CDR3 DNA reads TGCAGTGCTAGAGTCCCGGGCATTCACCCCTACGAGCAGTACTTC. J is TRBJ2-7 and V is TRBV20-1, with no clear D. This CDR3 is built from 15 residues. V was clipped by 1 base and J by 2 bases, with 15 bases between them. From germline, CDR1 is DFQATT and CDR2 SNEGSKA (reference sequence).

This clonotype was detected ten times or more. The chain combines TRBV5-1 with TRBJ1-1; D is uncertain. The germline V gene has CDR1 SGHRS and CDR2 YFSETQ. V dropped 1 base and J dropped 11 bases, with 12 bases sitting between them. The CDR3 length is 12 residues. The CDR3 bases are TGCGCCAGCAGCTTGTTTGAGGGTAACGCTTTCTTT. It specifies CASSLFEGNAFF. The complete variable domain, with remaining parts taken from reference TRBV5-1 and TRBJ1-1, reads KAGVTQTPRYLIKTRGQQVTLSCSPISGHRSVSWYQQTPGQGLQFLFEYFSETQRNKGNFPGRFSGRQFSNSRSEMNVSTLELGDSALYLCASSLFEGNAFFGQGTRLTVV.

The table lists this clonotype with many counts. The chain joins TRBV24-1 to TRBJ2-6; D is uncertain. CDR1 KGHDR and CDR2 SFDVKD come from the germline V gene. The CDR3 sequence is 16 residues long. Trimming removed 7 bases at V and 0 bases at J, with 12 bases between. CDR3 bases: TGTGCCACCAGCCTCAGTAGGAGCTCTGGGGCCAACGTCCTGACTTTC. Its translation is CATSLSRSSGANVLTF.

This chain joins TRBV15 and TRBJ2-7, with unresolved D. The CDR3 runs 14 residues. Germline V gene sequence: CDR1 LNHNV, CDR2 YYDKDF (reference sequence). Between the trimmed V and J ends, which lost 1 base and 1 base, there was a span of 8 bases. CDR3 in DNA: TGTGCCACCAGCAGAGGAAAGAATTCCTACGAGCAGTACTTC. Translation: CATSRGKNSYEQYF.

This clonotype was counted many times. This chain joins TRBV7-2 and TRBJ2-3; D possibly corresponds to TRBD2 (6 bases). With 4 bases removed from V and 4 bases from J, the gap between germline ends came to 12 bases. This CDR3 spans 14 amino acids. Germline-derived CDR1 and CDR2 are SGHTA and FQGNSA. The CDR3 here is CASSYPGGADTQYF. The CDR3 coding sequence is TGTGCCAGCAGCTATCCCGGGGGAGCAGATACGCAGTATTTT.